The present TCR beta chain was sequenced within a study of cytomegalovirus exposure and HLA in healthy donors. The PCR was carried out with 60 Vbeta primers and 13 Jbeta primers. Produced via immunoSEQ multiplex PCR; TCRdb's table is partial and in-frame only. The data contain tens of thousands of clones, 60% to 80% of them singletons. This CDR3 region has 19 residues. At the time of sampling, donors were nominally healthy, though unrecorded immune exposures were likely. As regards this clone: The antigen remains undetermined.

Regarding the study as a whole: Several of the most significant clusters were apparently associated with common viral pathogens in a later analysis.

This rearrangement joins TRBV21-1 to TRBJ2-3; the table's D gene call, TRBD1, was not cross checked with the DNA. TRBV21-1 is reported as a pseudogene. The receptor was derived from a woman in her thirties or forties in good health and CMV-seropositive. Material: PBMCs. CDR3 region: CASSKESRARLPHTDTQYF. The CDR3 DNA sequence: TGTGCCAGCAGCAAAGAGTCCAGGGCAAGACTTCCTCACACAGATACGCAGTATTTT.